This T cell receptor beta chain was recorded in a study of OX40 agonist ivuxolimab in advanced cancers. Study as a whole: Given to patients was ivuxolimab, an agonistic anti-OX40 (CD134) antibody.

Autoimmune disease history or systemic immunosuppression led to patients being barred. Germline V CDR1 and CDR2: MNHEY, SVGAGI. The CDR3 is made up of 14 amino acids. Trimming cost V 5 bases and J 0 bases, with 9 bases left between them. The method was immunoSEQ multiplex PCR; TCRdb's version includes in-frame clones alone and lacks a portion of them. The sample includes some 50,000 clones, 90% to 95% of them seen just once. The sequencing here drew on CD4+ or CD8+ T cells sorted from blood, taken in a trial of the OX40 agonist ivuxolimab. The chain links TRBV6-5 to TRBJ2-3, with unresolved D. This clonotype originated in an adult with an advanced solid tumor such as melanoma, head and neck, liver or kidney cancer. CDR3 nucleotides: TGTGCCAGCAGTCAAAAATACAGCACAGATACGCAGTATTTT. Protein product: CASSQKYSTDTQYF.